The 28 T cell receptor beta chains below come from one sample, sequenced in a study of human T cells and chemical hapten exposure. As for time point: pre-sensitization, week 0. The treatment is: therapeutic diphenylcyclopropenone sensitization with weekly scalp DPC. A single record per CDR3 protein comes from TCRdb applying MiXCR to the RACE reads. Of more than 75,000 distinct CDR3 sequences listed, around 10% are singletons. The sequencing used whole blood, collected in connection with sensitization to the hapten diphenylcyclopropenone (DPC). Receptors were obtained from a woman between 35 and 50 years old with alopecia areata. Some clones in this sample may be carry-over from other donors' samples.

This clonotype was seen repeatedly, ten times or more. The genes are TRBV29-1 and TRBJ2-5; 8 bases agree with TRBD1. Germline CDR1 reads SQVTM; CDR2 reads ANQGSEA. The J segment lost 4 bases and the V segment lost 3 bases, leaving 10 bases of the junction unmatched. This CDR3 region has 15 residues. CDR3: CSVDPGQGGGETQYF. As DNA, the CDR3 is TGCAGCGTTGATCCCGGACAGGGAGGCGGAGAGACCCAGTACTTC. Using reference TRBV29-1 and TRBJ2-5 for the parts outside the CDR3, the full variable domain is SAVISQKPSRDICQRGTSLTIQCQVDSQVTMMFWYRQQPGQSLTLIATANQGSEATYESGFVIDKFPISRPNLTFSTLTVSNMSPEDSSIYLCSVDPGQGGGETQYFGPGTRLLVL.

This clonotype was seen repeatedly, ten times or more. The V call is TRBV7-2, the J call TRBJ2-1, with TRBD2 identical over 8 bases. Germline loops: CDR1 SGHTA, CDR2 FQGNSA. The CDR3 runs 17 residues. V lost 1 base, J lost 1 base, and 6 bases stayed unmatched. The DNA of the CDR3 is TGTGCCAGCAGCTTAGATGGGAGCGGGGGATCCTACAATGAGCAGTTCTTC. This gives the protein CASSLDGSGGSYNEQFF.

This clonotype was observed many times. The CDR3, as DNA: TGTGCCAGCAGCTTATATCAGGGCATGAACACTGAAGCTTTCTTT. This codes for CASSLYQGMNTEAFF. The genes are TRBV7-9 and TRBJ1-1, with D perhaps matching TRBD1 (5 bases). Germline V gene sequence: CDR1 SEHNR, CDR2 FQNEAQ (reference sequence). Trimming shortened V by 2 bases and J by 0 bases, and 10 bases separated the two germline ends. This CDR3 is built from 15 residues.

V is TRBV7-2 and J is TRBJ2-2; 9 bases are a match to TRBD2. Germline V lookup: CDR1 SGHTA, CDR2 FQGNSA. Trimming at V came to 6 bases and at J to 5 bases, leaving 10 bases not matched to a gene. The CDR3 spans 16 residues. CDR3 bases: TGTGCCAGCAGTTCTCGGGGTAGCGGGGGTACCGGGGAGCTGTTTTTT. Protein: CASSSRGSGGTGELFF.

At least ten counts were recorded for this clonotype. The genes are TRBV2 and TRBJ2-5; unclear D gene. V lost 6 bases and J lost 6, with 20 bases in between. The CDR3 is 15 amino acids. The germline CDR1 and CDR2 sequences are SNHLY and FYNNEI. CDR3 coding DNA: TGTGCCAGCAGCGCCTCCCGAGGTTTGACGCAGACCCAGTACTTC. Its translation is CASSASRGLTQTQYF.

This clonotype was counted a few times. The rearrangement joins TRBV7-6 to TRBJ2-3; D is possibly TRBD1 (5 bases). CDR1 is SGHVS, CDR2 FNYEAQ, per germline. Between the trimmed V and J ends, which lost 2 bases and 5 bases, there was a span of 23 bases. The CDR3 sequence is 18 residues long. CDR3 in amino acids: CASSLLSSGALVRDTQYF. DNA of the CDR3: TGTGCCAGCAGCTTATTATCTAGTGGGGCCTTAGTGAGAGATACGCAGTATTTT.

The table lists this clonotype with many counts. The V and J genes are TRBV13 and TRBJ1-2; perhaps TRBD1 as D (5 bases). CDR1 is PRHDT and CDR2 is FYEKMQ in the germline V gene (reference sequence). The CDR3 totals 15 residues. The V end was cut by 4 bases, the J end by 3 bases, with 15 bases between. CDR3 amino acids: CASSSQAGSYYGYTF. The CDR3 region has the DNA TGTGCCAGCAGCTCCCAGGCAGGGTCTTACTATGGCTACACCTTC. Drawing the rest from reference TRBV13 and TRBJ1-2, the complete variable domain is AAGVIQSPRHLIKEKRETATLKCYPIPRHDTVYWYQQGPGQDPQFLISFYEKMQSDKGSIPDRFSAQQFSDYHSELNMSSLELGDSALYFCASSSQAGSYYGYTFGSGTRLTVV.

V gene TRBV12-5 combines with J gene TRBJ2-2; D gene unclear. From germline, CDR1 is LGHNT and CDR2 FRNRAP. The V gene lost 4 bases and the J gene lost 6 bases, with 12 bases spanning the gap. The CDR3 loop spans 14 amino acids. The CDR3 region has the DNA TGTGCTAGTGGTTCCAAGCCCGGTCCCGGGGAGCTGTTTTTT. Protein sequence: CASGSKPGPGELFF. The complete variable domain, with remaining parts taken from reference TRBV12-5 and TRBJ2-2, reads DARVTQTPRHKVTEMGQEVTMRCQPILGHNTVFWYRQTMMQGLELLAYFRNRAPLDDSGMPKDRFSAEMPDATLATLKIQPSEPRDSAVYFCASGSKPGPGELFFGEGSRLTVL.

This clonotype was observed a handful of times. This sequence joins TRBV27 and TRBJ2-1; TRBD1 aligns across 7 bases. The germline gives CDR1 MNHEY, CDR2 SMNVEV (reference sequence). J lost 4 bases, V lost 0 bases, and 0 bases had no gene match. This CDR3 has 14 residues. CDR3 bases: TGTGCCAGCAGTTTATCACAGGGGTACAATGAGCAGTTCTTC. Translation: CASSLSQGYNEQFF.

This sequence joins TRBV5-1 and TRBJ2-2, with D possibly being TRBD2 (6 bases). The CDR3 length is 15 residues. Trimming stripped 6 bases from V and 0 bases from J, with 12 bases between. Germline lookup yields CDR1 SGHRS and CDR2 YFSETQ. CDR3 sequence reads: CASKRRGANTGELFF. CDR3 nucleotides: TGCGCCAGCAAACGGAGGGGTGCGAACACCGGGGAGCTGTTTTTT.

This chain joins TRBV13 and TRBJ2-5; D perhaps matches TRBD2 (5 bases). Germline lookup yields CDR1 PRHDT and CDR2 FYEKMQ (reference sequence). With 4 bases removed from V and 4 bases from J, the gap between germline ends came to 16 bases. The CDR3 contains 15 residues. The CDR3 region has the DNA TGTGCCAGCAGCTCCCTCCTAGCCGCTCCAGAGACCCAGTACTTC. It translates to CASSSLLAAPETQYF.

This clonotype appeared many times. This sequence joins TRBV29-1 and TRBJ2-7, with 8 bases that match TRBD1. The germline V gene encodes CDR1 SQVTM and CDR2 ANQGSEA. This CDR3 is built from 13 residues. Trimming took 6 bases from V and 5 from J; bases not matched to a gene: 9. CDR3 loop: CSVIRDRSDEQYF. CDR3 nucleotide sequence: TGCAGCGTGATCCGGGACAGGTCAGACGAGCAGTACTTC.

This clonotype turned up a few times. The J gene is TRBJ2-2, the V gene TRBV11-3; D remains unclear. Germline V gene lookup returns CDR1 SGHNT and CDR2 YENEEA. The CDR3 is 14 amino acids. V was clipped by 3 bases and J by 4 bases, with 9 bases between them. For the CDR3, the DNA is TGTGCCAGCAGCTTTGGCTCTAGCACCGGGGAGCTGTTTTTT. It specifies CASSFGSSTGELFF.

The chain has TRBV3-1 and TRBJ2-7, with 7 bases that match TRBD1. The ends lost 4 bases at V and 0 bases at J; junction bases unmatched: 9. Germline CDR1 LGHDT, CDR2 YNNKEL (reference sequence). The CDR3 spans 16 residues. The DNA for the CDR3 is TGTGCCAGCAGCCCTGAGGGGACAGCCGACTCCTACGAGCAGTACTTC. Protein: CASSPEGTADSYEQYF.

Comment on this clonotype: The conserved phenylalanine or tryptophan normally closing the CDR3 is absent here, so this likely arose from a read error. The chain recombines TRBV7-2 with TRBJ2-7; maybe TRBD1 (6 bases). Per germline, CDR1 SGHTA and CDR2 FQGNSA. This CDR3 contains 15 residues. V lost 7 bases and J lost 1, with 17 bases in between. CDR3: CASNLGQGISYEQYL. The CDR3 DNA reads TGTGCCAGCAACCTCGGGCAGGGGATATCCTACGAGCAGTACTTG.

The V gene is TRBV6-1, the J gene TRBJ2-3; 13 bases fit TRBD2. Germline trimming cut 6 bases from V and 6 bases from J; bases unmatched to any gene: 6. The CDR3 contains 15 residues. CDR1 is MNHNS, CDR2 SASEGT, per germline. DNA of the CDR3: TGTGCCAGCAGACAACTAGCGGGGGGGAGCGATACGCAGTATTTT. It is translated as CASRQLAGGSDTQYF.

V usage is TRBV4-2 and J usage is TRBJ2-3, with 7 bases lining up with TRBD2. The CDR3 is 17 amino acids. Germline CDR1 LGHNA, CDR2 YNFKEQ. J was trimmed by 4 bases and V by 6 bases; bases with no gene match: 16. CDR3 region: CASSLLNPAGEADTQYF. The DNA for the CDR3 is TGTGCCAGCAGTCTCCTAAACCCGGCGGGGGAGGCAGATACGCAGTATTTT.

In the case of this clonotype: This may be a read error, as it is one base from a much larger clone. The rearrangement joins TRBV12-3 or TRBV12-4 to TRBJ1-5; 7 bases map to TRBD1. The CDR3 has 14 amino acids. V lost 6 bases to trimming and J lost 5 bases; unmatched junction nucleotides: 7. CDR3 nucleotide sequence: TGTGCCAGCAGACCATGGGACAGCTATCAGCCCCAGCATTTT. This encodes CASRPWDSYQPQHF.

This clonotype was counted many times. The CDR3 here is CASGPLQGSGANVLTF. CDR3 nucleotides: TGTGCCAGCGGACCATTACAGGGTTCCGGGGCCAACGTCCTGACTTTC. V gene TRBV7-2 combines with J gene TRBJ2-6, with D possibly being TRBD1 (6 bases). V dropped 8 bases and J dropped 4 bases, with 18 bases sitting between them. The CDR3 covers 16 residues. Germline lookup yields CDR1 SGHTA and CDR2 FQGNSA.

V and J are TRBV14 and TRBJ1-6, with unresolved D. This CDR3 is 13 amino acids long. Germline V CDR1 and CDR2: SGHDN, FVKESK. V lost 1 base and J lost 15, with 13 bases in between. This CDR3 is CASSQGWGLNLHF. In DNA form, the CDR3 reads TGTGCCAGCAGCCAAGGTTGGGGTCTAAACCTCCACTTT.

This clonotype has a handful of counts. The CDR3 region is CASSTAADSYEQYF. DNA for the CDR3: TGTGCCAGTAGCACCGCGGCCGACTCCTACGAGCAGTACTTC. The chain joins TRBV19 to TRBJ2-7; D is unresolved. The ends were cut back, 6 bases at V and 0 bases at J, with 12 bases in the middle. This CDR3 is built from 14 residues. CDR1 is LNHDA and CDR2 is SQIVND in the germline V gene (reference sequence).

CDR3 in DNA: TGTGCCAGCAGCCCGGGGACAGTTCTCAATCAGCCCCAGCATTTT. Residues: CASSPGTVLNQPQHF. The chain is built from TRBV4-2 and TRBJ1-5, with 7 positions matching TRBD1. The CDR3 extends over 15 amino acids. Trimming cost V 4 bases and J 3 bases; bases outside gene matches: 6. The germline CDR1 and CDR2 sequences are LGHNA and YNFKEQ.

This clonotype was detected ten times or more. The chain links TRBV12-3 or TRBV12-4 to TRBJ2-3, with D perhaps being TRBD1 or TRBD2 (5 bases each). The CDR3 spans 23 residues. V lost 6 bases and J lost 2, with 39 bases in between. DNA for the CDR3: TGTGCCAGCAGACCGGAACCCAGGGAGTCCCCTTTCTCTGAGGATCCCGACACAGATACGCAGTATTTT. This sequence encodes CASRPEPRESPFSEDPDTDTQYF.

The V and J genes are TRBV4-2 and TRBJ2-6, with D perhaps TRBD1 (6 bases). CDR3 length: 16 amino acids. The germline V gene has CDR1 LGHNA and CDR2 YNFKEQ. Trimming pared 1 base from V and 6 bases from J, leaving 13 bases between. In DNA, the CDR3 is TGTGCCAGCAGCCAAGGTATACAGGGTGAGGCCAACGTCCTGACTTTC. The encoded protein is CASSQGIQGEANVLTF.

The V call is TRBV5-1, the J call TRBJ1-1; possible D gene TRBD1, 5 bases. The germline V and J ends were trimmed by 2 bases and 5 bases, with 13 bases remaining between them. Germline CDR1 is SGHRS and CDR2 is YFSETQ. This CDR3 is built from 14 residues. CDR3 sequence: CASSLGGGGTEAFF. The CDR3 DNA is TGCGCCAGCAGCTTAGGAGGCGGGGGAACTGAAGCTTTCTTT.

This clonotype appeared many times. The rearrangement links TRBV9 to TRBJ1-1; perhaps TRBD1 as D (6 bases). Germline values: CDR1 SGDLS, CDR2 YYNGEE. Trimming stripped 3 bases from V and 5 bases from J, with 23 bases between. The CDR3 runs 17 residues. CDR3 nucleotide sequence: TGTGCCAGCAGCGGAGGAGGTTCTTACAGGGTGGGAACTGAAGCTTTCTTT. Translating it yields CASSGGGSYRVGTEAFF.

This clonotype was recorded many times. The genes are TRBV6-5 and TRBJ1-6, with 8 bases identical to TRBD1. CDR3 size: 14 residues. Germline V gives CDR1 MNHEY, CDR2 SVGAGI. J gave up 6 bases and V 3 bases, and 1 base lay outside the gene matches. The CDR3 spells CASSYGQGNSPLHF. DNA for the CDR3: TGTGCCAGCAGTTATGGACAGGGTAATTCACCCCTCCACTTT.

This chain uses TRBV12-3 or TRBV12-4 with TRBJ1-5, with D perhaps matching TRBD1 (5 bases). The CDR3 sequence is 15 residues long. V was cut by 1 base and J by 7 bases, with 14 bases left in between. Here the CDR3 reads CASSLGQRGTQPQHF. The CDR3 DNA reads as TGTGCCAGCAGTTTAGGACAGAGAGGGACGCAGCCCCAGCATTTT.